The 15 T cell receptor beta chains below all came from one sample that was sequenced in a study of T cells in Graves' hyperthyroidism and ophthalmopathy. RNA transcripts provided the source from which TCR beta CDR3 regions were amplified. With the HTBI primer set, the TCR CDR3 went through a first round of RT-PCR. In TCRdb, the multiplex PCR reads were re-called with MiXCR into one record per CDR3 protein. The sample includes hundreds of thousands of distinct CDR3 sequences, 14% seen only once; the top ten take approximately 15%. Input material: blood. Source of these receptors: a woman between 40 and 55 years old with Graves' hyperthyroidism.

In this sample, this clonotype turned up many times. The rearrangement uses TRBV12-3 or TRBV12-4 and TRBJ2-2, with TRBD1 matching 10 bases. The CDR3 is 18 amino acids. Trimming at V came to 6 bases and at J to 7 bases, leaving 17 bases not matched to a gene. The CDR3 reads CASRAPITGTGVVGELFF. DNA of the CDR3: TGTGCCAGCAGAGCCCCAATCACCGGGACAGGGGTTGTCGGGGAGCTGTTTTTT.

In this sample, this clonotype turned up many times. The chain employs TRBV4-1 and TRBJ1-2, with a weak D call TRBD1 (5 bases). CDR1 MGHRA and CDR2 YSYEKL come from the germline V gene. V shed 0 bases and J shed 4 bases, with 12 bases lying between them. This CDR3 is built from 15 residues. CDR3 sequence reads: CASSQDPQGTYGYTF. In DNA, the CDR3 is TGCGCCAGCAGCCAAGATCCACAAGGGACCTATGGCTACACCTTC.

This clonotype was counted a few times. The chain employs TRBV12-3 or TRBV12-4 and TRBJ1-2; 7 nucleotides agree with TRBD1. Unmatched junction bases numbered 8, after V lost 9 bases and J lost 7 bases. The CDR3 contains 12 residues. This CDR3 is CASGEGAGGYTF. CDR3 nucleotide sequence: TGTGCCAGTGGCGAGGGGGCTGGTGGCTACACCTTC.

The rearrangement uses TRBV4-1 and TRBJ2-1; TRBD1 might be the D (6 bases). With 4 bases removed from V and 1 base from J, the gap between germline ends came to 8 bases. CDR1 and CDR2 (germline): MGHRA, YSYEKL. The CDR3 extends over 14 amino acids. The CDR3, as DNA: TGCGCCAGCAGCCGGGGGCAATCCTACAATGAGCAGTTCTTC. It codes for CASSRGQSYNEQFF.

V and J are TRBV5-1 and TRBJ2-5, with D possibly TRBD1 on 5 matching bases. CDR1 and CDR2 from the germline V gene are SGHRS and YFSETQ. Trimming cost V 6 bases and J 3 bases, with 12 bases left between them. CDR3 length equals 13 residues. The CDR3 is CASTGHLKETQYF. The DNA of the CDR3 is TGCGCCAGCACCGGACATTTGAAAGAGACCCAGTACTTC.

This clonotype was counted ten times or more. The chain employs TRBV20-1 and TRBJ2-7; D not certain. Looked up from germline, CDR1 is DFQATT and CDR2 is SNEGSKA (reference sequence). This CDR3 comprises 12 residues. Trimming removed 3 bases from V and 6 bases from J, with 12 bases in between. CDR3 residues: CSAREQFSEQYF. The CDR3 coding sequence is TGCAGTGCTAGGGAACAGTTCAGCGAGCAGTACTTC.

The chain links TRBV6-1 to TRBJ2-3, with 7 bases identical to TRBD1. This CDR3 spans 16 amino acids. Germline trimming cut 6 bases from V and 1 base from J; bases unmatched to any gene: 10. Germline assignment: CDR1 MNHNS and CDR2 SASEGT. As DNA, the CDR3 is TGTGCCAGCAGGGTTACAGGGGCCTTGGGCACAGATACGCAGTATTTT. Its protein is CASRVTGALGTDTQYF.

CDR3 amino acids: CASSFAQGLAGGREQFF. The DNA for the CDR3 is TGTGCCAGCAGCTTCGCCCAAGGACTAGCGGGAGGACGGGAGCAGTTCTTC. The genes are TRBV11-3 and TRBJ2-1, with 14 bases aligning to TRBD2. V was pared by 3 bases and J by 10 bases, with 11 bases of the junction left unmatched. The CDR3 contains 17 residues. Germline-derived CDR1 and CDR2 are SGHNT and YENEEA.

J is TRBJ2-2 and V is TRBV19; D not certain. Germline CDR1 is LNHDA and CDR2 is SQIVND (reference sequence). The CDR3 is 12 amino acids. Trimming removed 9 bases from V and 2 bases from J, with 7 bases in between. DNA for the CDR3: TGTGCCAGCGAGCGAAACACCGGGGAGCTGTTTTTT. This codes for CASERNTGELFF.

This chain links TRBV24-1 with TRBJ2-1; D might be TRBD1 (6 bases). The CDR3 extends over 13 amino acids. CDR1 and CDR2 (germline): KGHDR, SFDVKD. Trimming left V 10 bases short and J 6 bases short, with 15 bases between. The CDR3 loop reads CATQGPSFNEQFF. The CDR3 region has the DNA TGTGCCACACAGGGACCCTCATTCAATGAGCAGTTCTTC.

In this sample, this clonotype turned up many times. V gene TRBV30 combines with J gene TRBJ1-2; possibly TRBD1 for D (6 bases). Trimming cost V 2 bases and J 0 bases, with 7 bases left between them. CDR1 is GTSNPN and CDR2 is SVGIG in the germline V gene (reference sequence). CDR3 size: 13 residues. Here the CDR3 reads CAWSWTANYGYTF. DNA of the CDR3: TGTGCCTGGAGTTGGACAGCTAACTATGGCTACACCTTC.

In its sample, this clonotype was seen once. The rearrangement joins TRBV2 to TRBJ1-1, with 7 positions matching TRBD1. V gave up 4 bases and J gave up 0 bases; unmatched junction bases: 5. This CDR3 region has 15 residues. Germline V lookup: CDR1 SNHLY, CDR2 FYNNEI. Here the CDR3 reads CASSGGGQLNTEAFF. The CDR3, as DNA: TGTGCCAGCAGTGGGGGGGGACAGCTGAACACTGAAGCTTTCTTT.

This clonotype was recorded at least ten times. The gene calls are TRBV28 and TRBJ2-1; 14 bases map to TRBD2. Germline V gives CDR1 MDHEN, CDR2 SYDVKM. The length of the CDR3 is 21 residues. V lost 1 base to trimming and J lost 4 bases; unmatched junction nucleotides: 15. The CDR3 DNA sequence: TGTGCCAGCAGTTTATCCAGGACTAGCGGGGGGCGGGGCCGCCTTTACAATGAGCAGTTCTTC. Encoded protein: CASSLSRTSGGRGRLYNEQFF.

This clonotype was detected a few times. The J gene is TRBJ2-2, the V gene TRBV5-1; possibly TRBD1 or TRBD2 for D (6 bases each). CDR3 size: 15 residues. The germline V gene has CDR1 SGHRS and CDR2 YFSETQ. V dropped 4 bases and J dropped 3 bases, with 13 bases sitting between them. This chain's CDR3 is CASSELRGDTGELFF. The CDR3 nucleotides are TGCGCCAGCAGCGAGCTTAGGGGGGACACCGGGGAGCTGTTTTTT.

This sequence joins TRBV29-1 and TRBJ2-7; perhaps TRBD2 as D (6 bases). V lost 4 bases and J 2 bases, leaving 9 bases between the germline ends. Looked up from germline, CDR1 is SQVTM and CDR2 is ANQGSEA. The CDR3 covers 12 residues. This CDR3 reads CSVGPGAYEQYF. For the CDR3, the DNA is TGCAGCGTTGGACCGGGGGCCTACGAGCAGTACTTC.